A single sample is the source of the 21 T cell receptor beta chains below, sequenced in a study of shared clonotypes between healthy human individuals. Selected positively for CCR7 and CD45RO-negative, naive CD8 cells excluded terminally differentiated effector memory CD45RA+ cells. Generated by immunoSEQ multiplex PCR, the TCRdb table keeps only in-frame clones and is missing some. The table lists millions of clones, about 94% of them singletons. Sequenced: naive CD8+ T cells sorted from blood. The receptors derive from a man between 18 and 35 years old in good health.

Only one count was recorded for this clone. The CDR3 coding sequence is TGTGCCAGCAGTCTCCGGACAGGGCACAATGAGCAGTTCTTC. Translation: CASSLRTGHNEQFF. V usage is TRBV27 and J usage is TRBJ2-1, with 8 bases that match TRBD1. The germline gives CDR1 MNHEY, CDR2 SMNVEV (reference sequence). The CDR3 covers 14 residues. V was clipped by 5 bases and J by 5 bases; unmatched bases: 5.

The chain joins TRBV28 to TRBJ2-3; 9 bases are a match to TRBD2. V lost 4 bases to trimming and J lost 3 bases; unmatched junction nucleotides: 14. From germline, CDR1 is MDHEN and CDR2 SYDVKM. The CDR3 runs 18 residues. The CDR3 sequence: CASSSNAIAGVVTDTQYF. CDR3 nucleotide sequence: TGTGCCAGCAGTTCGAACGCGATAGCGGGAGTGGTGACAGATACGCAGTATTTT.

V gene TRBV10-2 combines with J gene TRBJ2-5; D gene uncertain. Trimming shortened V by 0 bases and J by 0 bases, and 8 bases separated the two germline ends. This CDR3 contains 15 residues. Per germline, CDR1 WSHSY and CDR2 SAAADI. The CDR3 reads CASSESTRYQETQYF. The CDR3 DNA is TGCGCCAGCAGTGAGTCTACGAGATACCAAGAGACCCAGTACTTC.

The rearrangement joins TRBV2 to TRBJ2-5; TRBD2 agrees at 8 bases. Trimming removed 2 bases from V and 0 bases from J; junction bases left unmatched: 5. CDR3 length: 16 residues. From germline, CDR1 is SNHLY and CDR2 FYNNEI. In DNA, the CDR3 is TGTGCCAGCAGTGAATTAGCGGGGAATTACCAAGAGACCCAGTACTTC. Encoded protein: CASSELAGNYQETQYF. The full variable domain, completed using reference TRBV2 and TRBJ2-5, is EPEVTQTPSHQVTQMGQEVILRCVPISNHLYFYWYRQILGQKVEFLVSFYNNEISEKSEIFDDQFSVERPDGSNFTLKIRSTKLEDSAMYFCASSELAGNYQETQYFGPGTRLLVL.

The chain recombines TRBV7-2 with TRBJ2-1; 8 bases map to TRBD2. From germline, CDR1 is SGHTA and CDR2 FQGNSA. The CDR3 extends over 16 amino acids. V shed 5 bases, J shed 6 bases, and the junction held 12 bases outside the gene matches. The CDR3 bases are TGTGCCAGCAGCCCTGCGGACGGGAGGGCGTCCAATGAGCAGTTCTTC. Translating it yields CASSPADGRASNEQFF.

The V call is TRBV7-6, the J call TRBJ2-3; a possible D gene is TRBD2 (6 bases). Germline V lookup: CDR1 SGHVS, CDR2 FNYEAQ. V shed 5 bases and J shed 4 bases, with 22 bases lying between them. CDR3 length: 17 residues. CDR3 nucleotides: TGTGCCAGCAGCCTCCTTGGGGAGGCCTCGATTCCAGATACGCAGTATTTT. Protein sequence: CASSLLGEASIPDTQYF.

The rearrangement uses TRBV19 and TRBJ2-3, with 9 bases fitting TRBD2. This CDR3 comprises 15 residues. J gave up 2 bases and V 11 bases, and 11 bases lay outside the gene matches. CDR1 LNHDA and CDR2 SQIVND come from the germline V gene (reference sequence). DNA for the CDR3: TGTGCCTCCCAACGGCTAGCGGGGCCCACAGATACGCAGTATTTT. This gives the protein CASQRLAGPTDTQYF.

This rearrangement joins TRBV4-1 to TRBJ1-1; 7 nucleotides match TRBD1. J lost 5 bases, V lost 4 bases, and 13 bases had no gene match. From germline, CDR1 is MGHRA and CDR2 YSYEKL. This CDR3 is built from 16 residues. In nucleotides, the CDR3 is TGCGCCAGCAGCCTGACAGGGAAACCGACGGGGACTGAAGCTTTCTTT. It yields the protein CASSLTGKPTGTEAFF.

V is TRBV30 and J is TRBJ1-1; no firm D call. Trimming stripped 0 bases from V and 6 bases from J, with 11 bases between. CDR1 and CDR2 (germline): GTSNPN, SVGIG (reference sequence). The CDR3 length is 13 residues. The CDR3 sequence is CAWSVILFSEAFF. The CDR3 nucleotides are TGTGCCTGGAGTGTGATACTTTTCTCTGAAGCTTTCTTT. The variable domain in full, completed from reference TRBV30 and TRBJ1-1, reads SQTIHQWPATLVQPVGSPLSLECTVEGTSNPNLYWYRQAAGRGLQLLFYSVGIGQISSEVPQNLSASRPQDRQFILSSKKLLLSDSGFYLCAWSVILFSEAFFGQGTRLTVV.

The chain employs TRBV10-2 and TRBJ2-7; unclear D gene. Germline CDR1 WSHSY, CDR2 SAAADI. The CDR3 is made up of 14 amino acids. Trimming removed 3 bases from V and 5 bases from J, with 14 bases in between. CDR3 sequence reads: CASSDPGGSDEQYF. CDR3 nucleotides: TGCGCCAGCAGTGATCCGGGTGGGTCGGACGAGCAGTACTTC.

This clone was found once. The chain joins TRBV30 to TRBJ1-1, with no clear D. The CDR3 runs 12 residues. Trimming shortened V by 0 bases and J by 11 bases, and 13 bases separated the two germline ends. CDR1 and CDR2 (germline): GTSNPN, SVGIG (reference sequence). The CDR3 DNA is TGTGCCTGGAGTGTACTATCGGGCATGGCTTTCTTT. This encodes CAWSVLSGMAFF.

The V gene is TRBV5-1, the J gene TRBJ2-7, with TRBD2 matching over 7 bases. V trimming: 0 bases; J trimming: 2 bases; junction bases outside the gene matches: 8. The length of the CDR3 is 16 residues. In germline, CDR1 is SGHRS, CDR2 YFSETQ. CDR3 DNA: TGCGCCAGCAGCTTGGTCTTTGGCGGGAGCCCCTACGAGCAGTACTTC. It codes for CASSLVFGGSPYEQYF.

V usage is TRBV27 and J usage is TRBJ2-2, with 10 bases aligning to TRBD1. The CDR3 totals 16 residues. The germline V gene encodes CDR1 MNHEY and CDR2 SMNVEV (reference sequence). V lost 6 bases, J lost 3 bases, and 7 bases stayed unmatched. The CDR3 region is CASRTGTGAYTGELFF. DNA for the CDR3: TGTGCCAGCAGAACCGGGACAGGGGCTTACACCGGGGAGCTGTTTTTT.

CDR3 loop: CASSPLAGTYNEQFF. The CDR3 bases are TGTGCCAGCTCACCACTAGCGGGAACCTACAATGAGCAGTTCTTC. V is TRBV18 and J is TRBJ2-1; 8 bases are shared with TRBD2. CDR3 size: 15 residues. The junction had 1 base not matched to a gene; V was cut back by 1 base and J by 2 bases. Germline CDR1 is KGHSH and CDR2 is LQKENI.

The rearrangement uses TRBV27 and TRBJ2-5; 9 positions match TRBD1. The V and J ends lost 4 bases and 5 bases, in that order; junction bases with no gene match: 8. This CDR3 spans 15 amino acids. From germline, CDR1 is MNHEY and CDR2 SMNVEV (reference sequence). This CDR3 is CASSSGQGRGETQYF. CDR3 nucleotide sequence: TGTGCCAGCAGTTCGGGACAGGGTAGGGGGGAGACCCAGTACTTC.

V gene TRBV5-1 combines with J gene TRBJ2-7, with 15 nucleotides matching TRBD2. The germline CDR1 and CDR2 sequences are SGHRS and YFSETQ. The CDR3 length is 16 residues. V dropped 2 bases and J dropped 5; count of bases not matched to a gene: 5. The CDR3 DNA follows: TGCGCCAGCAGCTTTGGACTAGCGGGAGGGCCCGACGAGCAGTACTTC. Amino acid sequence: CASSFGLAGGPDEQYF.

The CDR3 sequence is CASSSAPGTGGTEAFF. The CDR3 DNA reads TGTGCCAGCAGTTCAGCCCCCGGGACAGGGGGTACTGAAGCTTTCTTT. The gene calls are TRBV6-5 and TRBJ1-1; 11 bases are a match to TRBD1. The CDR3 has 16 residues. CDR1 MNHEY and CDR2 SVGAGI come from the germline V gene. V was pared by 4 bases and J by 5 bases, with 9 bases of the junction left unmatched.

The chain carries TRBV11-1 and TRBJ2-7; D is unclear. Trimming stripped 4 bases from V and 3 bases from J, with 10 bases between. CDR3 size: 13 residues. Germline lookup yields CDR1 SGHAT and CDR2 FQDESV (reference sequence). CDR3 DNA sequence: TGTGCCAGCAGCTCAGTAGGCGGCTACGAGCAGTACTTC. It is translated as CASSSVGGYEQYF.

The chain uses TRBV15 and TRBJ2-7; D could derive from TRBD1 or TRBD2 (5 bases each). V was pared by 6 bases and J by 5 bases, with 14 bases between. CDR3 length: 13 residues. Per germline, CDR1 LNHNV and CDR2 YYDKDF (reference sequence). This chain's CDR3 is CATRALGTNEQYF. The CDR3 DNA follows: TGTGCCACCAGAGCCCTCGGGACGAACGAGCAGTACTTC.

Worth noting for this clone: An end of the junction differs from the germline gene, which may be a read error. The CDR3 region is CASSLAPGLEQYF. In DNA form, the CDR3 reads TGTGCTAGCAGCTTAGCTCCAGGGCTAGAGCAGTACTTC. V is TRBV7-7 and J is TRBJ2-7, with a tentative D call TRBD1 (5 bases). Germline CDR1 SSHAT, CDR2 FNYEAQ (reference sequence). The CDR3 consists of 13 residues.

The chain links TRBV27 to TRBJ2-3, with D perhaps TRBD1 or TRBD2 (5 bases each). This CDR3 spans 13 amino acids. From germline, CDR1 is MNHEY and CDR2 SMNVEV (reference sequence). The V and J ends lost 6 bases and 10 bases respectively, with 17 bases between them. CDR3 sequence: CASSLQRGWAQYF. In DNA, the CDR3 is TGTGCCAGCAGCTTGCAGAGGGGTTGGGCGCAGTATTTT.